A selection of T cell receptor beta chains follows, all from one sample in a study of blood T cells in healthy people across ages. One entry per CDR3 protein results from TCRdb running MiXCR on the 5' RACE reads. Seen here are 1.2 million to 1.5 million distinct CDR3 sequences, 59% observed once, and the top ten hold roughly 7%. The sequenced sample was blood. Receptor source: a man aged 18 to 35 in good health. The CDR3 runs from the conserved cysteine through the conserved F or W. Fields, in order: CDR3 DNA, CDR3 protein, J gene, clone size, V gene, D gene. D genes are given only for firm matches. Rows give clone size only sometimes, using once, few, many, or a class for an expanded clone.

CDR3 DNA: TGTGCCAGCAGTCCCGGGACTAGAGACTACGAGCAGTACTTC; CDR3 protein: CASSPGTRDYEQYF; J gene: TRBJ2-7; clone size: -; V gene: TRBV6-6; D gene: TRBD2
CDR3 DNA: TGTGCCAGCAGCTTAGTCTTAACGGGGGTCCAAGAGACCCAGTACTTC; CDR3 protein: CASSLVLTGVQETQYF; J gene: TRBJ2-5; clone size: -; V gene: TRBV7-9; D gene: -
CDR3 DNA: TGTGCCAGCAGCTCCCATTCGTCCGGGACTATCGTCTACGAGCAGTACTTC; CDR3 protein: CASSSHSSGTIVYEQYF; J gene: TRBJ2-7; clone size: -; V gene: TRBV27; D gene: TRBD2
CDR3 DNA: TGTGCCAGCAGTACTTTCGGGACTAGCGGGTGGGGTGAGCAGTTCTTC; CDR3 protein: CASSTFGTSGWGEQFF; J gene: TRBJ2-1; clone size: -; V gene: TRBV7-9; D gene: TRBD2
CDR3 DNA: TGTGCCAGTCGGGACAGGGGGATGAATGAGCAGTACTTC; CDR3 protein: CASRDRGMNEQYF; J gene: TRBJ2-7; clone size: -; V gene: TRBV2; D gene: TRBD1
CDR3 DNA: TGTGCCAGCAGTTACGCAGGGTCGTTAAATCAGCCCCAGCATTTT; CDR3 protein: CASSYAGSLNQPQHF; J gene: TRBJ1-5; clone size: -; V gene: TRBV27; D gene: -
CDR3 DNA: TGTGCTAGTGGTTCCCCAGGGGCAGCGGGAATCACAGATACGCAGTATTTT; CDR3 protein: CASGSPGAAGITDTQYF; J gene: TRBJ2-3; clone size: few; V gene: TRBV12-5; D gene: -
CDR3 DNA: TGTGCCAGCAGTTCCCAAGGAGGAGCGTACGAGCAGTACTTC; CDR3 protein: CASSSQGGAYEQYF; J gene: TRBJ2-7; clone size: -; V gene: TRBV12-3/TRBV12-4; D gene: -
CDR3 DNA: TGTGCCAGCAGCGTTTTTTGGGCAGATACGCAGTATTTT; CDR3 protein: CASSVFWADTQYF; J gene: TRBJ2-3; clone size: few; V gene: TRBV7-2; D gene: -
CDR3 DNA: TGTGCCAGCCAGAGCACAGATACGCAGTATTTT; CDR3 protein: CASQSTDTQYF; J gene: TRBJ2-3; clone size: -; V gene: TRBV11-2; D gene: -
CDR3 DNA: TGTGCCAGCAGCCAAGAGACTAGCGGCCAAGAGACCCAGTACTTC; CDR3 protein: CASSQETSGQETQYF; J gene: TRBJ2-5; clone size: few; V gene: TRBV3-1; D gene: TRBD2
CDR3 DNA: TGCAGCGGCCAAAGCACAGATACGCAGTATTTT; CDR3 protein: CSGQSTDTQYF; J gene: TRBJ2-3; clone size: few; V gene: TRBV29-1; D gene: -
CDR3 DNA: TGTGCCAGCAGTGCAGAGACTAGCGGGGGAGCTGGCGAGCAGTTCTTC; CDR3 protein: CASSAETSGGAGEQFF; J gene: TRBJ2-1; clone size: -; V gene: TRBV27; D gene: TRBD2
CDR3 DNA: TGTGCCAGCGTAGGCCCGGGACTAACGGGTTTTGAGCAGTTCTTC; CDR3 protein: CASVGPGLTGFEQFF; J gene: TRBJ2-1; clone size: -; V gene: TRBV25-1; D gene: TRBD2
CDR3 DNA: TGCAGTGCTAGTGGCCTTGCGGGAGGATACAATGAGCAGTACTTC; CDR3 protein: CSASGLAGGYNEQYF; J gene: TRBJ2-7; clone size: -; V gene: TRBV20-1; D gene: TRBD2
CDR3 DNA: TGCAGTGCTAGAAAAGGAGACGGGCTAGCGAATTACAATGAGCAGTTCTTC; CDR3 protein: CSARKGDGLANYNEQFF; J gene: TRBJ2-1; clone size: -; V gene: TRBV20-1; D gene: -
CDR3 DNA: TGTGCCAGCAGCCAAAGGGGAAGTGAGCAGTTCTTC; CDR3 protein: CASSQRGSEQFF; J gene: TRBJ2-1; clone size: -; V gene: TRBV3-1; D gene: -
CDR3 DNA: TGTGCCAGCAACGGGGGTCCCTATGGCTACACCTTC; CDR3 protein: CASNGGPYGYTF; J gene: TRBJ1-2; clone size: -; V gene: TRBV2; D gene: -
CDR3 DNA: TGTGCCAGCAGTGAACCGGACAGAGAGACCCAGTACTTC; CDR3 protein: CASSEPDRETQYF; J gene: TRBJ2-5; clone size: -; V gene: TRBV25-1; D gene: -
CDR3 DNA: TGTGCCAGCAGTTTAGAACAGGGCCGGCATTATGGCTACACCTTC; CDR3 protein: CASSLEQGRHYGYTF; J gene: TRBJ1-2; clone size: once; V gene: TRBV27; D gene: -
CDR3 DNA: TGTGCCATCAGCGAAGAGCTAGCGGGAGAGAGTAGGCAGTTCTTC; CDR3 protein: CAISEELAGESRQFF; J gene: TRBJ2-1; clone size: -; V gene: TRBV10-3; D gene: TRBD2
CDR3 DNA: TGTGCCAGCAGCGTAGACCGGACCGTTGAAGCTTTCTTT; CDR3 protein: CASSVDRTVEAFF; J gene: TRBJ1-1; clone size: -; V gene: TRBV6-2/TRBV6-3; D gene: -
CDR3 DNA: TGTGCCAGCACCACGGGGGTCTACGAGCAGTACTTC; CDR3 protein: CASTTGVYEQYF; J gene: TRBJ2-7; clone size: -; V gene: TRBV7-9; D gene: -
CDR3 DNA: TGTGCCAGCACGATTGACCCGATGGGCTCCTACGAGCAGTACTTC; CDR3 protein: CASTIDPMGSYEQYF; J gene: TRBJ2-7; clone size: -; V gene: TRBV7-9; D gene: -
CDR3 DNA: TGCAGTGCTAGAGATGGGCAGCCAACTAACGAGCAGTACTTC; CDR3 protein: CSARDGQPTNEQYF; J gene: TRBJ2-7; clone size: once; V gene: TRBV20-1; D gene: -
CDR3 DNA: TGTGCCAGCAGCTTGTCGCCACTGGGACGGTACACAGATACGCAGTATTTT; CDR3 protein: CASSLSPLGRYTDTQYF; J gene: TRBJ2-3; clone size: -; V gene: TRBV5-4; D gene: -
CDR3 DNA: TGTGCCAGCAGCGTAGCCAGTGGGTTACCGAGGGTCAGGGGAAATGAGCAGTTCTTC; CDR3 protein: CASSVASGLPRVRGNEQFF; J gene: TRBJ2-1; clone size: -; V gene: TRBV9; D gene: -
CDR3 DNA: TGCAGCGCCAACCTGGGTTACACAGATACGCAGTATTTT; CDR3 protein: CSANLGYTDTQYF; J gene: TRBJ2-3; clone size: few; V gene: TRBV29-1; D gene: -
CDR3 DNA: TGTGCCAGCAGTTTCGGACTAGCGGGAGGGCCCACAGATACGCAGTATTTT; CDR3 protein: CASSFGLAGGPTDTQYF; J gene: TRBJ2-3; clone size: -; V gene: TRBV12-3/TRBV12-4; D gene: TRBD2
CDR3 DNA: TGTGCCAGCAGTTATTTGCGGCCCCAGCATTTT; CDR3 protein: CASSYLRPQHF; J gene: TRBJ1-5; clone size: -; V gene: TRBV6-5; D gene: -
CDR3 DNA: TGTGCCTCGGGGAAATCGGTAGCCGGGGAGCTGTTTTTT; CDR3 protein: CASGKSVAGELFF; J gene: TRBJ2-2; clone size: -; V gene: TRBV15; D gene: -
CDR3 DNA: TGCAGTGCTAGAGATATCCAGGGCACAGATACGCAGTATTTT; CDR3 protein: CSARDIQGTDTQYF; J gene: TRBJ2-3; clone size: -; V gene: TRBV20-1; D gene: -
CDR3 DNA: TGTGCCAGCAGTCCGGGGGACAGGGAACAGCCCCAGCATTTT; CDR3 protein: CASSPGDREQPQHF; J gene: TRBJ1-5; clone size: -; V gene: TRBV5-5; D gene: TRBD1
CDR3 DNA: TGTGCCACCAGTGGCCAGGACACCTATGGCTACACCTTC; CDR3 protein: CATSGQDTYGYTF; J gene: TRBJ1-2; clone size: -; V gene: TRBV24-1; D gene: -
CDR3 DNA: TGTGCCACCAGCAAGGGATGGCAGAGTGACATTCAGTACTTC; CDR3 protein: CATSKGWQSDIQYF; J gene: TRBJ2-4; clone size: -; V gene: TRBV15; D gene: -
CDR3 DNA: TGTGCCAGCAGTCTCAAATTGCCTGGTCTAGCGGGGGGGAACTCTTCCTACGAGCAGTACTTC; CDR3 protein: CASSLKLPGLAGGNSSYEQYF; J gene: TRBJ2-7; clone size: -; V gene: TRBV28; D gene: TRBD2
CDR3 DNA: TGTGCCAGCAGCGCCCTCTTCGGGGGGGAAACTAATGAGCAGTTCTTC; CDR3 protein: CASSALFGGETNEQFF; J gene: TRBJ2-1; clone size: -; V gene: TRBV9; D gene: TRBD2